One and the same sample provided the 15 T cell receptor beta chains below, sequenced in a study of regulatory T cells in long-lasting Graves disease (dated by TCRdb to the early 2020s). The library was obtained by multiplex PCR. Instrument used: Illumina HiSeq 4000. CDR3 regions were amplified by Arm-PCR with iRepertoire HTBI primers to construct TCR beta libraries. Clones were called with MiXCR by TCRdb after fastp trimmed the public reads at Q25, and only in-frame beta chains were retained. Rows are combined by CDR3 protein, so each entry shows the most common genes and DNA. This sample holds some 600,000 distinct CDR3 sequences; 15% to 20% were observed only once. Approximately 12% of the sample belongs to the ten largest clones. This sample's time point label indicates: newly diagnosed GD, antithyroid drugs for less than 3 months. For both TCR sequencing and RNA sequencing, RNA was extracted from PBMCs in TRIzol.

The sample also formed part of further work on T cells in Graves' hyperthyroidism and ophthalmopathy.

The source material was peripheral blood mononuclear cells (PBMCs), sampled at new diagnosis, from a patient treated with antithyroid drugs. The receptors were gathered from a man between 18 and 29 years old with Graves disease. Donor details come from another sample of the same person, matched by shared clones.

V is TRBV10-3 and J is TRBJ1-1; 7 positions agree with TRBD1. The ends lost 11 bases at V and 5 bases at J; junction bases unmatched: 14. Germline CDR1 is ENHRY and CDR2 is SYGVKD. The CDR3 loop spans 14 amino acids. The CDR3 spells CALRTGLGGTEAFF. The CDR3 DNA reads as TGTGCCCTCCGGACAGGTTTAGGGGGAACTGAAGCTTTCTTT.

This clonotype came up many times. The chain recombines TRBV2 with TRBJ1-1; D ambiguous. V was clipped by 6 bases and J by 2 bases, with 13 bases between them. Per the germline V gene, CDR1 is SNHLY and CDR2 is FYNNEI. This CDR3 is 14 amino acids long. The CDR3 DNA is TGTGCCAGCAGCGAAACGGTTATTAACACTGAAGCTTTCTTT. It encodes CASSETVINTEAFF.

This clonotype came up many times. The chain is built from TRBV5-5 and TRBJ2-7; 10 nucleotides line up with TRBD2. CDR1 is SGHKS, CDR2 YYEKEE, per germline (reference sequence). CDR3 length: 15 amino acids. The trim removed 3 bases at V and 3 bases at J, leaving 6 bases unmatched. CDR3 in amino acids: CASSSLAGALYEQYF. The CDR3 DNA is TGTGCCAGCAGCTCCCTAGCGGGAGCCCTCTACGAGCAGTACTTC. The whole variable domain, filled in from reference TRBV5-5 and TRBJ2-7, reads DAGVTQSPTHLIKTRGQQVTLRCSPISGHKSVSWYQQVLGQGPQFIFQYYEKEERGRGNFPDRFSARQFPNYSSELNVNALLLGDSALYLCASSSLAGALYEQYFGPGTRLTVT.

This clonotype showed up many times. The genes are TRBV5-1 and TRBJ2-7, with D tentatively TRBD1 (7 bases). Per germline, CDR1 SGHRS and CDR2 YFSETQ. V shed 4 bases and J shed 0 bases, with 14 bases lying between them. This CDR3 has 15 amino acids. The CDR3 coding sequence is TGCGCCAGCAGCGGCGGGACAGCGAGCTCCTACGAGCAGTACTTC. Translating it yields CASSGGTASSYEQYF.

CDR3 in amino acids: CASSFYPHDNSPLHF. The CDR3 coding sequence is TGTGCCAGCAGTTTTTACCCCCATGATAATTCACCCCTCCACTTT. This chain joins TRBV12-3 or TRBV12-4 and TRBJ1-6; no clear D gene. Trimming removed 3 bases at V and 5 bases at J, with 11 bases between. The CDR3 has 15 amino acids.

This clonotype showed up many times. The gene calls are TRBV6-1 and TRBJ2-7, with unresolved D. The CDR3 covers 9 residues. Trimming took off 8 bases at V and 7 bases at J, with 6 bases between the two ends. Germline CDR1 and CDR2: MNHNS and SASEGT. CDR3 coding DNA: TGTGCCAGCGTTAGGGAGCAGTACTTC. Translation gives CASVREQYF.

Concerning this clonotype: One junction end disagrees with the germline gene, perhaps due to a read error. The V call is TRBV5-1, the J call TRBJ2-3; maybe TRBD2 (7 bases). The CDR3 spans 15 residues. The germline gives CDR1 SGHRS, CDR2 YFSETQ. The CDR3 loop reads CASSWGREKGDTQYF. The CDR3 DNA follows: TGTGCCAGCAGCTGGGGGCGGGAGAAAGGGGATACGCAGTATTTT.

This clonotype was counted ten times or more. The gene calls are TRBV28 and TRBJ2-7; 8 bases agree with TRBD2. Germline V CDR1 and CDR2: MDHEN, SYDVKM. The V segment lost 10 bases and the J segment 1 base; nucleotides outside the gene matches: 6. CDR3 size: 13 residues. CDR3 coding DNA: TGTGCCATCTCGACTAGCGCTTCCTACGAGCAGTACTTC. The encoded protein is CAISTSASYEQYF.

This clonotype was seen only a few times. The chain joins TRBV5-1 to TRBJ2-3; 11 bases fit TRBD2. The CDR3 spans 16 residues. V was pared by 3 bases and J by 3 bases, with 6 bases of the junction left unmatched. Germline V gene data show CDR1 as SGHRS and CDR2 as YFSETQ. The CDR3 DNA reads TGCGCCAGCAGCTCACTAGCGGGAGATTTGACAGATACGCAGTATTTT. Protein: CASSSLAGDLTDTQYF.

In this sample, this clonotype turned up many times. The chain is built from TRBV20-1 and TRBJ2-7; the match to TRBD1 covers 8 bases. After removal of 0 bases from V and 3 bases from J, the junction contained 10 bases not matched to a gene. In germline, CDR1 is DFQATT, CDR2 SNEGSKA (reference sequence). This CDR3 comprises 16 residues. CDR3 protein: CSAREFLGQGFYEQYF. Here the CDR3 DNA reads TGCAGTGCTAGAGAGTTTTTAGGACAGGGATTCTACGAGCAGTACTTC.

This chain connects TRBV4-1 to TRBJ2-3; the D gene is possibly TRBD1 (5 bases). The ends were cut back, 0 bases at V and 4 bases at J, with 17 bases in the middle. Per the germline V gene, CDR1 is MGHRA and CDR2 is YSYEKL. The CDR3 contains 17 residues. CDR3 sequence: CASSQDPLGPRADTQYF. The CDR3 coding sequence is TGCGCCAGCAGCCAAGATCCCTTAGGCCCCAGGGCAGATACGCAGTATTTT.

This clonotype showed up many times. The V and J genes are TRBV6-1 and TRBJ2-7; 12 bases agree with TRBD2. The germline V gene has CDR1 MNHNS and CDR2 SASEGT. The CDR3 covers 17 residues. Unmatched junction bases numbered 15, after V lost 8 bases and J lost 4 bases. The chain's CDR3 is CASGASGRGGPRYEQYF. The CDR3 nucleotides read TGTGCCAGCGGAGCTAGCGGGAGGGGAGGGCCGCGATACGAGCAGTACTTC.

CDR3 nucleotide sequence: TGTGCCAGCACCTTCGGACAGGGCTACAATGAGCAGTTCTTC. Its translation: CASTFGQGYNEQFF. The chain combines TRBV7-9 with TRBJ2-1; 8 bases align to TRBD1. Germline CDR1 reads SEHNR; CDR2 reads FQNEAQ (reference sequence). After removal of 7 bases from V and 3 bases from J, the junction contained 5 bases not matched to a gene. This CDR3 region has 14 residues.

This chain uses TRBV12-3 or TRBV12-4 with TRBJ1-3; D is ambiguous. CDR3 length: 12 residues. V was shortened by 5 bases and J by 4 bases, with 6 bases between the two germline ends. The DNA for the CDR3 is TGTGCCAGCAGTACTACAGGAAACACCATATATTTT. This codes for CASSTTGNTIYF.

In this sample, this clonotype turned up many times. The V call is TRBV3-1, the J call TRBJ2-1; perhaps D is TRBD1 or TRBD2 (5 bases each). Germline V CDR1 and CDR2: LGHDT, YNNKEL (reference sequence). V was cut by 7 bases and J by 8 bases, with 15 bases left in between. The CDR3 extends over 13 amino acids. CDR3 loop: CASIGLRGHEQFF. The CDR3 nucleotides are TGTGCCAGCATAGGACTGAGGGGCCATGAGCAGTTCTTC.